This entry concerns a single TCR beta chain. What it recognizes is unknown. In germline, CDR1 is MRHNA, CDR2 SNTAGT. J lost 4 bases, V lost 3 bases, and 2 bases had no gene match. This CDR3 has 13 amino acids. This sample was taken from a study of tumor-infiltrating lymphocytes in localized non-small cell lung cancer. The assay was immunoSEQ multiplex PCR, and TCRdb's table has in-frame clones only and misses some. The table has over 10,000 clones, 68% seen once; the top ten hold roughly 9%. General observations from the study: Different pieces of the same tissue were used for each assay. IM1 and IM2 tumors showed no difference in T-cell fraction.

Sequencing was carried out using lung tumor tissue. The origin of this receptor is a human donor with non-small cell lung cancer. The chain couples TRBV6-4 to TRBJ1-1, with 7 bases matching TRBD1. CDR3 nucleotides: TGTGCCAGCAGTGAGTACAGGGGCACTGAAGCTTTCTTT. It yields the protein CASSEYRGTEAFF.